This TCR beta chain came from a study of T-cell reconstitution after alpha-beta-depleted transplantation in children. Germline V gene sequence: CDR1 SGDLS, CDR2 YYNGEE. V shed 5 bases and J shed 4 bases, with 15 bases lying between them. The CDR3 runs to 14 residues. Preparation of the TCRbeta library was carried out with unique molecular identifiers. One entry per CDR3 protein results from TCRdb running MiXCR on the PCR reads. The data show about 830,000 distinct CDR3 sequences, roughly 15% seen once. The sequence derives from a male patient aged 5 to 17 who had a stem cell transplant for acute lymphoblastic leukemia, so the T cells may come from the graft donor. The source material was PBMCs, mostly from graft donor cells, sampled 360 days after TCRalphabeta/CD19-depleted stem cell transplant. This rearrangement joins TRBV9 to TRBJ1-1; D is possibly TRBD1 (5 bases). Here the CDR3 DNA reads TGTGCCAGCAGACCCCAGGGAGCTGGCACTGAAGCTTTCTTT. Translating it yields CASRPQGAGTEAFF.